Following are 4 T cell receptor beta chains from one sample sequenced in a study of T cells in Graves' hyperthyroidism and ophthalmopathy. Amplification of TCR beta CDR3 regions used RNA as the template. First-round RT-PCR with HTBI primers amplified the TCR CDR3 region. One entry per CDR3 protein results from TCRdb running MiXCR on the multiplex PCR reads. The sample has under 350,000 distinct CDR3 sequences; approximately 15% are singletons. The sample comprised blood. The receptors shown here come from a woman in her sixties or seventies with Graves' ophthalmopathy.

This clonotype has ten or more counts. This chain connects TRBV29-1 to TRBJ2-3; TRBD1 matches 7 bases. This CDR3 spans 15 amino acids. Germline CDR1 and CDR2: SQVTM and ANQGSEA. Losses at the gene ends were 7 bases for V and 0 bases for J; bases not matched to a gene: 10. CDR3 region: CSGLVWDSSTDTQYF. CDR3 coding DNA: TGCAGCGGTCTCGTCTGGGACAGCAGCACAGATACGCAGTATTTT.

CDR3 sequence: CASSQDLWDPYSNQPQHF. The CDR3 bases are TGCGCCAGCAGCCAAGATCTATGGGACCCCTATAGCAATCAGCCCCAGCATTTT. The gene calls are TRBV4-3 and TRBJ1-5, with D perhaps TRBD1 (5 bases). V lost 0 bases to trimming and J lost 0 bases, with 15 bases between them. This CDR3 region has 18 residues. Germline CDR1 and CDR2: LGHNA and YSLEER.

V usage is TRBV4-2 and J usage is TRBJ2-3; 7 positions agree with TRBD2. The CDR3 consists of 17 residues. CDR1 is LGHNA, CDR2 YNFKEQ, per germline. Trimming at V came to 1 base and at J to 1 base, leaving 8 bases not matched to a gene. For the CDR3, the DNA is TGTGCCAGCAGCCAAGGGTCACTAGCGTCCCGCACAGATACGCAGTATTTT. The encoded protein is CASSQGSLASRTDTQYF.

This clonotype occurred many times. The gene calls are TRBV28 and TRBJ2-7, with D perhaps matching TRBD1 (6 bases). The CDR3 runs 13 residues. V dropped 7 bases and J dropped 1 base, with 11 bases sitting between them. CDR1 and CDR2 from the germline V gene are MDHEN and SYDVKM. Here the CDR3 reads CASTQGQSYEQYF. CDR3 coding DNA: TGTGCCAGCACTCAAGGACAGTCCTACGAGCAGTACTTC.